Listed below are T cell receptor beta chains from one sample, sequenced in a study of tumor and adjacent non-tumor tissue in lung cancer. MiXCR, run by TCRdb on the multiplex PCR reads, gives a single entry per CDR3 protein. The repertoire consists of 65,000 to 75,000 distinct CDR3 sequences, with 76% occurring once and the leading ten covering 45%. Sequenced: distant non-tumor lung tissue. Every receptor here comes from a man in his fifties or sixties with non-small cell lung cancer. Both conserved end residues are part of each CDR3. The D gene is left open where the match is weak. Part of the rows lack a size; the others show once, few, many or a class for expanded clones.

j_gene,v_gene,abundance,d_gene,CDR3aa,CDR3nt
TRBJ2-4,TRBV11-3,medium-sized,TRBD2,CASSFSGTSGSASQNIQYF,TGTGCCAGCAGCTTTTCCGGGACTAGCGGGAGTGCGAGTCAAAACATTCAGTACTTC
TRBJ2-2,TRBV11-1,-,-,CASSYTCGARELFF,-
TRBJ1-6,TRBV12-3/TRBV12-4,-,-,CGSRPGIGFYNSPLHF,TGTGGCAGCAGGCCCGGGATAGGGTTTTATAATTCACCCCTCCACTTT
TRBJ2-4,TRBV6-6,-,-,CASSPEPKNIQNF,TGTGCCAGCAGCCCCGAACCTAAAAACATTCAGAACTTC
TRBJ2-4,TRBV6-5,-,TRBD2,CTSRPRLAGRRHVQYF,TGTACCAGCAGGCCCAGACTAGCGGGAAGGCGACACGTTCAGTACTTC
TRBJ2-5,TRBV7-9,-,-,CTSSTSETQYF,TGTACCAGCAGTACCTCCGAGACCCAGTACTTC
TRBJ2-6,TRBV10-3,-,TRBD2,CAISEHGTSGRDSGANPLTF,TGTGCCATCAGTGAACATGGGACTAGCGGGAGGGACTCCGGGGCCAACCCCCTGACTTTC
TRBJ2-7,TRBV29-1,once,-,CSAIRGGQGSHEQYF,TGCAGCGCAATAAGGGGGGGACAAGGTTCCCATGAGCAGTACTTC
TRBJ2-3,TRBV11-2,few,-,CTSSLDGPLDTQYF,TGTACCAGTAGCTTAGATGGGCCTTTAGATACGCAGTATTTT
TRBJ2-5,TRBV29-1,-,-,CSLETGVQETQHF,TGTAGCCTTGAAACAGGTGTACAAGAGACCCAGCACTTC
TRBJ2-3,TRBV19,-,TRBD2,CASSTPRGGTDTQYF,TGTGCCAGTAGTACCCCCCGGGGGGGCACAGATACGCAGTATTTT
TRBJ2-5,TRBV28,few,-,CASSSVQAYQETQYF,TGTGCCAGCAGTTCAGTTCAGGCGTACCAAGAGACCCAGTACTTC
TRBJ2-4,TRBV6-2/TRBV6-3,once,-,CTSSPLQGGAKNIKYF,TGTACCAGCAGTCCCCTTCAGGGCGGAGCCAAAAACATTAAGTACTTC
TRBJ2-1,TRBV11-1,-,-,CASGFDTYSTNEQLF,TGTGCCAGCGGCTTCGACACCTATAGCACTAATGAGCAGCTCTTC
TRBJ2-7,TRBV12-3/TRBV12-4,-,-,CASSDEYNYEQYF,TGTGCTAGTAGTGACGAATATAACTACGAGCAGTACTTC
TRBJ1-5,TRBV19,-,-,CASSRTAYSNHPQHF,TGTGCCAGTAGTAGGACAGCCTATAGCAATCATCCTCAGCATTTT
TRBJ2-6,TRBV29-1,-,TRBD2,CNVTAGGTGANVLTF,TGCAACGTTACAGCGGGAGGTACTGGGGCCAACGTCCTAACTTTC
TRBJ2-1,TRBV29-1,-,-,CTVDSSSSYIEQFF,TGCACCGTTGACTCCAGTAGCTCCTACATTGAGCAGTTCTTC
TRBJ1-5,TRBV29-1,-,-,CSVVPRGNQPQHF,TGCAGCGTGGTACCGAGGGGCAATCAGCCCCAGCATTTT
TRBJ2-2,TRBV11-1,-,-,CASRYTSDAGEMFF,TGTGCCAGCAGGTATACTAGTGACGCCGGGGAGATGTTTTTT
TRBJ1-1,TRBV6-5,-,-,CASNSGSTEAFF,TGTGCCAGCAATTCAGGGAGCACTGAAGCTTTCTTT
TRBJ1-1,TRBV6-5,once,-,CASNTSTENTEAFF,TGTGCCAGCAATACCTCGACAGAGAACACTGAAGCTTTCTTT
TRBJ2-3,TRBV11-2,-,-,CASSRASSQTDTQYF,TGTGCCAGCAGCCGAGCGTCTAGTCAAACAGATACGCAGTATTTT